Below are 9 T cell receptor beta chains sequenced from a single sample in a study of post-analysis software for immune sequencing data. Study-wide findings and caveats: Compared with controls, patients had more of about five TRBV segments, including TRBV5-6, TRBV5-1 and TRBV20-1.

Prepared libraries of TCR beta cDNA carried unique molecular identifiers. TCRdb re-called the PCR reads through MiXCR, storing one row per CDR3 protein. The sample lists around 500,000 distinct CDR3 sequences; around a third were seen once. No antigen has been assigned to these receptors. Input material: blood. The receptors were sampled from a girl aged 2-17 years with multiple sclerosis.

V gene TRBV29-1 combines with J gene TRBJ2-7, with TRBD1 matching over 8 bases. J was trimmed by 4 bases and V by 4 bases; bases with no gene match: 6. CDR3 length: 13 amino acids. Germline CDR1 and CDR2: SQVTM and ANQGSEA. CDR3 sequence: CSVVSTGGYEQYF. CDR3 DNA sequence: TGCAGCGTTGTGTCTACAGGGGGGTACGAGCAGTACTTC.

A few counts support this clonotype. This chain links TRBV11-1 with TRBJ2-1, with 7 bases lining up with TRBD1. The germline gives CDR1 SGHAT, CDR2 FQDESV (reference sequence). This CDR3 comprises 18 residues. V gave up 1 base and J gave up 7 bases; unmatched junction bases: 16. For the CDR3, the DNA is TGTGCCAGCAGCTTAGAAGCCGGCCCCCGCGCCAGGGGGAATGAGCAGTTCTTC. As protein: CASSLEAGPRARGNEQFF.

This clonotype has just a few counts. The chain joins TRBV20-1 to TRBJ2-5; TRBD2 might be the D (6 bases). There are 15 residues in the CDR3. The V end was cut by 2 bases, the J end by 5 bases, with 18 bases between. Germline values: CDR1 DFQATT, CDR2 SNEGSKA (reference sequence). The CDR3 sequence: CSARPQLGRGETQYF. The CDR3, as DNA: TGCAGTGCTAGACCTCAACTGGGGCGGGGCGAGACCCAGTACTTC.

This CDR3 reads CSAREPGLVTDTQYF. DNA for the CDR3: TGCAGTGCTAGAGAACCGGGACTAGTCACAGATACGCAGTATTTT. The chain is built from TRBV20-1 and TRBJ2-3, with 8 bases fitting TRBD2. CDR1 is DFQATT and CDR2 is SNEGSKA in the germline V gene (reference sequence). V lost 0 bases and J lost 2; bases outside the gene matches: 4. There are 15 residues in the CDR3.

V and J are TRBV6-6 and TRBJ1-2; the D is unclear. There are 13 residues in the CDR3. V was pared by 0 bases and J by 12 bases, with 14 bases between. The germline gives CDR1 MNHNY, CDR2 SVGAGI (reference sequence). DNA for the CDR3: TGTGCCAGCAGTTACTCGGGTACGGAGGGCCACACCTTC. It encodes CASSYSGTEGHTF.

The chain is built from TRBV7-9 and TRBJ2-7, with 11 bases aligning to TRBD2. J gave up 6 bases and V 4 bases, and 5 bases lay outside the gene matches. This CDR3 has 14 amino acids. Germline CDR1 and CDR2: SEHNR and FQNEAQ (reference sequence). The CDR3 region has the DNA TGTGCCAGCAGCTGGGGACTAGCGGTCTCCGAGCAGTACTTC. Translated, it gives CASSWGLAVSEQYF.

Only a few counts were recorded for this clonotype. This chain joins TRBV29-1 and TRBJ1-4; D possibly corresponds to TRBD1 (5 bases). V dropped 4 bases and J dropped 4 bases, with 10 bases sitting between them. Germline values: CDR1 SQVTM, CDR2 ANQGSEA. The CDR3 sequence is 13 residues long. CDR3 in DNA: TGCAGCGTTGTAAGGGGTAGTAATGAAAAACTGTTTTTT. This codes for CSVVRGSNEKLFF.

This clonotype was seen a few times. The chain combines TRBV2 with TRBJ1-1; D not certain. V gave up 4 bases and J gave up 1 base, with 10 bases separating them. This CDR3 has 14 amino acids. The V gene's germline CDR1 is SNHLY and CDR2 FYNNEI. The CDR3: CASSANRGNTEAFF. In nucleotides, the CDR3 is TGTGCCAGCAGTGCCAACCGGGGGAACACTGAAGCTTTCTTT.

This clonotype has more than one count but fewer than ten. The chain is built from TRBV7-6 and TRBJ2-7, with D possibly being TRBD2 (5 bases). The CDR3 extends over 19 amino acids. In germline, CDR1 is SGHVS, CDR2 FNYEAQ. Between the trimmed V and J ends, which lost 1 base and 5 bases, there was a span of 27 bases. The CDR3 DNA sequence: TGTGCCAGCAGCTTAGATTATGGGTTTGGGTCCAAGGAGGTTAACGAGCAGTACTTC. Its protein is CASSLDYGFGSKEVNEQYF. The whole variable domain, remainder taken from reference TRBV7-6 and TRBJ2-7, is GAGVSQSPRYKVTKRGQDVALRCDPISGHVSLYWYRQALGQGPEFLTYFNYEAQQDKSGLPNDRFSAERPEGSISTLTIQRTEQRDSAMYRCASSLDYGFGSKEVNEQYFGPGTRLTVT.